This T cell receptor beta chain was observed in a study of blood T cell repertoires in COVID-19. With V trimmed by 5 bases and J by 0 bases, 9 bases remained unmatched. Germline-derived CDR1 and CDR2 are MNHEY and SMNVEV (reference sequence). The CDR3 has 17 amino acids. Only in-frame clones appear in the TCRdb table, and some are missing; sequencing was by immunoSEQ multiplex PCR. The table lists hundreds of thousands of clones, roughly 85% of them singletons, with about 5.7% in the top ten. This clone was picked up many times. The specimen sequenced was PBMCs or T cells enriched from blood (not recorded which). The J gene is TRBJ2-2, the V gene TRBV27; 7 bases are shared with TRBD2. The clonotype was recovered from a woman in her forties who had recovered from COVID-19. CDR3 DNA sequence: TGTGCCAGCAGTCCATCCGGGAGGCTCGCGAACACCGGGGAGCTGTTTTTT. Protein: CASSPSGRLANTGELFF.